This T cell receptor (beta chain) was identified during a study of radiotherapy plus CTLA-4 blockade in lung cancer. The data were produced by immunoSEQ multiplex PCR, yet TCRdb's version contains in-frame clones alone and is incomplete. The sample yields 30,000 to 40,000 clones, 85% to 90% seen once. The germline gives CDR1 LNHDA, CDR2 SQIVND (reference sequence). This CDR3 region has 15 residues. The V gene end was trimmed by 3 bases and the J gene end by 4 bases; junction bases not matched to a gene: 6. The study's findings and limits: Expansion in blood of tumor-derived TCR clones was seen after radiotherapy plus ipilimumab.

As for this clone: The antigen remains undetermined.

This specimen consisted of peripheral blood, obtained from a patient treated with radiotherapy plus ipilimumab. The rearrangement joins TRBV19 to TRBJ1-5, with 7 bases matching TRBD1. The TCR comes from a human donor with non-small cell lung cancer who had stable disease on radiotherapy plus ipilimumab. CDR3 in amino acids: CASSIFDRANQPQHF. CDR3 in DNA: TGTGCCAGTAGTATTTTCGACAGGGCGAATCAGCCCCAGCATTTT.